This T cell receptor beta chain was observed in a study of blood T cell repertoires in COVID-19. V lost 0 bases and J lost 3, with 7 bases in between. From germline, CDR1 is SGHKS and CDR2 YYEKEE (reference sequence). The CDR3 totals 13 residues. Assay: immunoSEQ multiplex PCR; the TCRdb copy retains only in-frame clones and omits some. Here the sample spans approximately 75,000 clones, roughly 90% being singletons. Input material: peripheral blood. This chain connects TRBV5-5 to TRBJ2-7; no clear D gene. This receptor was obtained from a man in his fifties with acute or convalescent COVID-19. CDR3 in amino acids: CASSLAHSYEQYF. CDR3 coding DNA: TGTGCCAGCAGCTTGGCCCACAGCTACGAGCAGTACTTC.